These 3 T cell receptor beta chains came from one sample sequenced in a study of molecular identifiers for immune sequencing clone quantification (dated by TCRdb to 2016 to 2018). Library preparation employed PCR. TCRdb records Illumina HiSeq 4000 as the sequencer. TCRdb itself trimmed the public reads at Q25 with fastp, ran MiXCR and retained productive beta chains. Rows are combined by CDR3 protein, so each entry shows the most common genes and DNA. Here the sample has about 70,000 distinct CDR3 sequences; roughly 18% occur a single time. 1.5% to 1.9% of the sample is held by the ten biggest clonotypes. Sequenced sample: naive CD8+ T cells from blood, with Jurkat cell RNA spiked in. The cell subset or site label corresponds to: FACS-sorted CD8+CD4-CCR7+CD45RA+ naive T cells. These receptors were taken from a human donor in good health. Some libraries in this study had Jurkat cell RNA spiked in.

This clonotype showed up many times. The rearrangement joins TRBV19 to TRBJ2-1; D gene uncertain. The CDR3 has 15 residues. The germline V and J ends were trimmed by 6 bases and 5 bases, with 17 bases remaining between them. Germline CDR1 LNHDA, CDR2 SQIVND (reference sequence). CDR3 in DNA: TGTGCCAGTAGACCACCCCTCTGGCAAAACAATGAGCAGTTCTTC. Translating it yields CASRPPLWQNNEQFF. The full variable domain, rest sourced from reference TRBV19 and TRBJ2-1, is DGGITQSPKYLFRKEGQNVTLSCEQNLNHDAMYWYRQDPGQGLRLIYYSQIVNDFQKGDIAEGYSVSREKKESFPLTVTSAQKNPTAFYLCASRPPLWQNNEQFFGPGTRLTVL.

For this clonotype: Because the CDR3 is missing its conserved closing phenylalanine or tryptophan, this is likely a read error. The rearrangement joins TRBV9 to TRBJ1-6, with TRBD1 as a possible D gene (5 bases). This CDR3 has 15 residues. The V end was cut by 3 bases, the J end by 7 bases, with 14 bases between. Germline CDR1 reads SGDLS; CDR2 reads YYNGEE. Written as DNA, the CDR3 is TGTGCCAGCAGCGCCCCCGGGACCAGAAATTCACCCCTCCACTCT. Its translation: CASSAPGTRNSPLHS.

At least ten counts were recorded for this clonotype. The chain couples TRBV20-1 to TRBJ2-1; D is tentatively TRBD1 or TRBD2 (5 bases each). V shed 0 bases and J shed 3 bases, with 9 bases lying between them. Germline V gene lookup returns CDR1 DFQATT and CDR2 SNEGSKA (reference sequence). This CDR3 comprises 14 residues. The CDR3 here is CSARDGTDYNEQFF. The CDR3 DNA sequence: TGCAGTGCTAGAGACGGGACGGACTACAATGAGCAGTTCTTC.